The present T cell receptor (beta chain) was sequenced within a study of blood T cell repertoires in COVID-19. Data came from immunoSEQ multiplex PCR; TCRdb stores just in-frame clones and leaves some out. The repertoire consists of more than 250,000 clones, with around 86% occurring once and the leading ten covering 1%. Trimming shortened V by 0 bases and J by 3 bases, and 10 bases separated the two germline ends. The CDR3 is 14 residues long. The germline gives CDR1 SGHRS, CDR2 YFSETQ. The TCR originated in a man aged 45 to 65 with active or convalescent COVID-19. The rearrangement links TRBV5-1 to TRBJ2-7, with a possible D match to TRBD1 (5 bases). Sequenced sample: peripheral blood. The CDR3 coding sequence is TGCGCCAGCAGCTTGGCGGCAGGGATCTACGAGCAGTACTTC. Its protein is CASSLAAGIYEQYF.